This T cell receptor beta chain was identified in a study of T-cell reconstitution after alpha-beta-depleted transplantation in children. About this clonotype itself: Its antigen is not identified.

Researchers prepared the TCRbeta library using unique molecular identifiers, the study reports. Via MiXCR, TCRdb re-called the PCR reads, giving one row per CDR3 protein. The table records about 420,000 distinct CDR3 sequences, about a sixth of them present only once. The CDR3 runs to 21 residues. Germline loops: CDR1 DFQATT, CDR2 SNEGSKA (reference sequence). The junction had 13 bases not matched to a gene; V was cut back by 0 bases and J by 0 bases. Findings and caveats of the study: Newly produced T cells mostly provided counts and TCRbeta diversity after one year, as hyperexpanded clones declined. Several hundred expanded graft clones reportedly were the source of alpha-beta T cells about two months after transplant. There were some patients whose high TCRbeta diversity at day 60 came from surviving recipient T cells and thymic progenitors.

Here the sequenced sample was PBMCs, mostly from graft donor cells, taken 360 days after TCRalphabeta/CD19-depleted stem cell transplant. The rearrangement joins TRBV20-1 to TRBJ2-4; 14 positions agree with TRBD2. This TCR was recovered from a boy younger than two who had a stem cell transplant for Wiskott-Aldrich syndrome, so the T cells may come from the graft donor. The CDR3 coding sequence is TGCAGTGCTAGAGATCTTTTCGGACTAGCGGGAGGATCGGGAGCCAAAAACATTCAGTACTTC. It translates to CSARDLFGLAGGSGAKNIQYF.